What follows are 18 T cell receptor beta chains derived from one specimen sequenced in a study of OX40 agonist ivuxolimab in advanced cancers. The data were produced by immunoSEQ multiplex PCR, yet TCRdb's version contains in-frame clones alone and is incomplete. The sample lists tens of thousands of clones; roughly 87% were seen once. Sequencing was performed on CD4+ or CD8+ T cells sorted from blood, taken in a trial of the OX40 agonist ivuxolimab. Receptors were obtained from an adult with an advanced solid tumor such as melanoma, head and neck, liver or kidney cancer.

The chain carries TRBV2 and TRBJ1-1; maybe TRBD1 (5 bases). Germline loops: CDR1 SNHLY, CDR2 FYNNEI. The CDR3 contains 12 residues. V was shortened by 7 bases and J by 4 bases, with 10 bases between the two germline ends. The CDR3 nucleotides are TGTGCCAGCAAGCAGGGAATCACTGAAGCTTTCTTT. Amino acid sequence: CASKQGITEAFF.

V usage is TRBV7-9 and J usage is TRBJ2-3, with D hard to call. Deletions cut 0 bases from V and 4 bases from J, with 5 bases between. The CDR3 sequence is 13 residues long. Germline V lookup: CDR1 SEHNR, CDR2 FQNEAQ (reference sequence). The chain's CDR3 is CASSLAQADTQYF. In DNA, the CDR3 is TGTGCCAGCAGCTTAGCGCAGGCAGATACGCAGTATTTT.

The CDR3: CASSPLQDTQYF. The CDR3 nucleotides read TGTGCCAGCAGTCCCTTACAGGATACGCAGTATTTT. This sequence joins TRBV28 and TRBJ2-3; no clear D gene. Between the trimmed V and J ends, which lost 5 bases and 6 bases, there was a span of 9 bases. The V gene's germline CDR1 is MDHEN and CDR2 SYDVKM. The CDR3 consists of 12 residues.

The rearrangement uses TRBV4-1 and TRBJ1-1, with 8 bases matching TRBD1. The CDR3 length is 15 residues. With V trimmed by 0 bases and J by 9 bases, 9 bases remained unmatched. The germline CDR1 and CDR2 sequences are MGHRA and YSYEKL. DNA for the CDR3: TGCGCCAGCAGCCAAGACCTCCGGACAGGGAATAAAGCTTTCTTT. Translated: CASSQDLRTGNKAFF.

V usage is TRBV19 and J usage is TRBJ1-5; D may be TRBD1 (5 bases). The CDR3 length is 14 residues. Trimming cost V 5 bases and J 1 base, with 9 bases left between them. Germline V gives CDR1 LNHDA, CDR2 SQIVND (reference sequence). CDR3 region: CASSLWGSNQPQHF. For the CDR3, the DNA is TGTGCCAGTAGTTTATGGGGGAGCAATCAGCCCCAGCATTTT.

The chain carries TRBV9 and TRBJ2-3; 9 bases match TRBD1. The V gene's germline CDR1 is SGDLS and CDR2 YYNGEE. This CDR3 has 17 residues. The trim removed 2 bases at V and 3 bases at J, leaving 10 bases unmatched. CDR3 in amino acids: CASSVRGQGIGTDTQYF. CDR3 in DNA: TGTGCCAGCAGCGTCCGGGGACAGGGTATAGGGACAGATACGCAGTATTTT.

J is TRBJ2-1 and V is TRBV7-2; D is perhaps TRBD1 (6 bases). From germline, CDR1 is SGHTA and CDR2 FQGNSA. The V end lost 7 bases, the J end lost 4 bases, and 14 bases lay between the germline ends. This CDR3 spans 14 amino acids. CDR3 region: CASTLDSGYNEQFF. CDR3 in DNA: TGTGCCAGCACCCTGGACAGTGGTTACAATGAGCAGTTCTTC.

V gene TRBV7-2 combines with J gene TRBJ1-1; D not resolved. CDR1 and CDR2 from the germline V gene are SGHTA and FQGNSA. CDR3 size: 14 residues. Trimming took 3 bases from V and 1 from J, leaving 9 bases between them. CDR3 coding DNA: TGTGCCAGCAGCTTCCGTGAGGGGAACACTGAAGCTTTCTTT. Translation gives CASSFREGNTEAFF.

V and J are TRBV7-2 and TRBJ2-7; unclear D gene. The CDR3 loop spans 14 amino acids. CDR1 and CDR2 from the germline V gene are SGHTA and FQGNSA. Trimming pared 1 base from V and 2 bases from J, leaving 9 bases between. The CDR3 spells CASSLEGRPYEQYF. As DNA, the CDR3 is TGTGCCAGCAGCTTAGAGGGCAGGCCCTACGAGCAGTACTTC.

CDR3 sequence: CALNAGNYGYTF. The CDR3 DNA follows: TGTGCCCTGAACGCAGGAAACTATGGCTACACCTTC. V usage is TRBV30 and J usage is TRBJ1-2; D is ambiguous. Per germline, CDR1 GTSNPN and CDR2 SVGIG (reference sequence). V lost 8 bases and J 2 bases, leaving 12 bases between the germline ends. This CDR3 has 12 amino acids.

The gene calls are TRBV19 and TRBJ2-5; either TRBD1 or TRBD2 may supply D (5 bases each). V lost 0 bases and J lost 1, with 12 bases in between. The germline gives CDR1 LNHDA, CDR2 SQIVND (reference sequence). The CDR3 is made up of 16 amino acids. The CDR3 spells CASSIDTVGAQETQYF. The DNA for the CDR3 is TGTGCCAGTAGTATAGATACCGTCGGGGCCCAAGAGACCCAGTACTTC.

V gene TRBV4-2 combines with J gene TRBJ2-2; TRBD1 aligns across 7 bases. Germline CDR1 LGHNA, CDR2 YNFKEQ. Unmatched junction bases numbered 2, after V lost 1 base and J lost 0 bases. The CDR3 length is 16 residues. CDR3 in amino acids: CASSQGTGTNTGELFF. CDR3 bases: TGTGCCAGCAGCCAAGGGACAGGCACGAACACCGGGGAGCTGTTTTTT.

This sequence joins TRBV29-1 and TRBJ1-4; D remains unclear. The CDR3 spans 13 residues. Germline V lookup: CDR1 SQVTM, CDR2 ANQGSEA. The V end was cut by 7 bases, the J end by 8 bases, with 17 bases between. The CDR3 region is CSALVDGWEKLFF. The CDR3 DNA reads TGCAGCGCGTTAGTTGACGGGTGGGAAAAACTGTTTTTT.

This clone was counted a single time. The chain links TRBV11-2 to TRBJ2-2, with TRBD1 matching over 8 bases. Germline-derived CDR1 and CDR2 are SGHAT and FQNNGV. V lost 3 bases and J lost 6; bases outside the gene matches: 6. This CDR3 has 15 residues. The CDR3 loop is CASSFRRQGSGELFF. CDR3 DNA sequence: TGTGCCAGCAGCTTTCGACGACAGGGGTCCGGGGAGCTGTTTTTT.

The rearrangement uses TRBV28 and TRBJ1-5; 9 bases agree with TRBD1. The CDR3 length is 13 residues. CDR1 is MDHEN, CDR2 SYDVKM, per germline. J gave up 6 bases and V 6 bases, and 3 bases lay outside the gene matches. CDR3 coding DNA: TGTGCCAGCAGGGACAGGGGAGGTCAGCCCCAGCATTTT. Translation gives CASRDRGGQPQHF.

This rearrangement joins TRBV6-5 to TRBJ1-6; D not resolved. The CDR3 contains 14 residues. Germline V gene sequence: CDR1 MNHEY, CDR2 SVGAGI. Trimming shortened V by 5 bases and J by 7 bases, and 12 bases separated the two germline ends. The chain's CDR3 is CASSEGPSNSPLHF. The CDR3 nucleotides are TGTGCCAGCAGTGAAGGGCCTTCAAATTCACCCCTCCACTTT.

Remarks on this clone: Likely a read error: the CDR3 ends without its conserved phenylalanine or tryptophan. Because the CDR3's place on the DNA is in doubt, the DNA is left out and the CDR3 is given as listed by TCRdb. The CDR3 is CASSFRTGEFRRM. This chain connects TRBV28 to TRBJ2-7; TRBD1, the D gene given by the table, was not confirmed from the DNA. Germline lookup yields CDR1 MDHEN and CDR2 SYDVKM. The CDR3 has 13 residues if both end residues are counted.

This clone was seen a few times. The chain employs TRBV6-4 and TRBJ1-5, with D possibly TRBD1 on 6 matching bases. Trimming removed 9 bases from V and 4 bases from J, with 16 bases in between. CDR1 is MRHNA and CDR2 is SNTAGT in the germline V gene. This CDR3 region has 14 residues. The chain's CDR3 is CASARDKVNQPQHF. The CDR3 DNA follows: TGTGCCAGTGCCCGGGACAAGGTAAATCAGCCCCAGCATTTT.